One and the same sample provided the 9 T cell receptor beta chains below, sequenced in a study of T cell changes during pregnancy in multiple sclerosis. Clones were read by immunoSEQ multiplex PCR, and TCRdb kept only the in-frame ones, dropping some. The table records approximately 9,000 clones, 75% to 85% of them present only once. The material was CD8+ T cells from peripheral blood mononuclear cells, obtained in the third trimester of pregnancy. These receptors were obtained from a female donor in good health, enrolled as a control in a pregnancy study.

The chain employs TRBV7-6 and TRBJ1-1, with a weak D call TRBD1 (6 bases). This CDR3 is built from 15 residues. Germline CDR1 SGHVS, CDR2 FNYEAQ. V was cut by 2 bases and J by 4 bases, with 14 bases left in between. The CDR3 DNA sequence: TGTGCCAGCAGCTTATCCAGGGGAGTTAGCACTGAAGCTTTCTTT. As protein: CASSLSRGVSTEAFF.

The rearrangement joins TRBV7-9 to TRBJ1-2, with 9 bases lining up with TRBD1. This CDR3 is built from 14 residues. Trimming took 5 bases from V and 8 from J; bases not matched to a gene: 9. Germline V gene lookup returns CDR1 SEHNR and CDR2 FQNEAQ (reference sequence). The CDR3 here is CASSGGQGTLGYTF. The CDR3 nucleotides are TGTGCCAGCAGCGGAGGACAGGGGACCTTGGGCTACACCTTC.

V usage is TRBV7-9 and J usage is TRBJ2-1, with 10 bases that match TRBD2. Germline lookup yields CDR1 SEHNR and CDR2 FQNEAQ (reference sequence). The CDR3 runs 17 residues. Unmatched junction bases numbered 15, after V lost 6 bases and J lost 7 bases. The CDR3 loop is CASRPMGRSGGANEQFF. The CDR3 coding sequence is TGTGCCAGCAGGCCGATGGGAAGGAGCGGGGGGGCAAATGAGCAGTTCTTC. Using reference TRBV7-9 and TRBJ2-1 for the parts outside the CDR3, the full variable domain is DTGVSQNPRHKITKRGQNVTFRCDPISEHNRLYWYRQTLGQGPEFLTYFQNEAQLEKSRLLSDRFSAERPKGSFSTLEIQRTEQGDSAMYLCASRPMGRSGGANEQFFGPGTRLTVL.

The chain is built from TRBV6-4 and TRBJ2-2; 7 nucleotides agree with TRBD2. The CDR3 runs 16 residues. Unmatched junction bases numbered 9, after V lost 2 bases and J lost 6 bases. Per the germline V gene, CDR1 is MRHNA and CDR2 is SNTAGT. CDR3 region: CASSDNGGGSAGELFF. CDR3 sequence (DNA): TGTGCCAGCAGTGACAATGGCGGGGGATCGGCCGGGGAGCTGTTTTTT.

J is TRBJ1-1 and V is TRBV15; D is unresolved. Trimming took 1 base from V and 4 from J, leaving 19 bases between them. CDR1 and CDR2 from the germline V gene are LNHNV and YYDKDF (reference sequence). This CDR3 region has 17 residues. The CDR3 nucleotides are TGTGCCACCAGCAGAGGTGAGGAGGGCGTACGGGGCACTGAAGCTTTCTTT. It specifies CATSRGEEGVRGTEAFF.

Sample share makes this clone medium-sized. The J gene is TRBJ2-7, the V gene TRBV4-2; maybe TRBD1 (5 bases). The CDR3 runs to 13 residues. Per the germline V gene, CDR1 is LGHNA and CDR2 is YNFKEQ. Trimming took off 2 bases at V and 3 bases at J, with 8 bases between the two ends. Here the CDR3 reads CASSQFQGYEQYF. The CDR3 DNA is TGTGCCAGCAGCCAATTCCAGGGCTACGAGCAGTACTTC.

The genes are TRBV7-6 and TRBJ2-3; 9 nucleotides align to TRBD1. J lost 4 bases, V lost 5 bases, and 7 bases had no gene match. The germline V gene has CDR1 SGHVS and CDR2 FNYEAQ. The CDR3 spans 15 residues. CDR3 amino acids: CASSRTGVVPDTQYF. The DNA for the CDR3 is TGTGCCAGCAGCCGGACAGGGGTGGTTCCAGATACGCAGTATTTT.

Of note for this clone: The conserved final phenylalanine or tryptophan is absent from the CDR3, which likely points to a read error. The DNA is omitted, as the CDR3 cannot be located on it reliably, and the CDR3 follows TCRdb's listing. J is TRBJ1-3 and V is TRBV30; the table's D gene call, TRBD1, was not cross checked with the DNA. In germline, CDR1 is GTSNPN, CDR2 SVGIG (reference sequence). Counting both end residues, the CDR3 totals 10 amino acids. CDR3 protein: CAWSSGDRSA.

The V call is TRBV7-8, the J call TRBJ2-1, with TRBD1 matching 7 bases. Germline V lookup: CDR1 SGHVS, CDR2 FQNEAQ. The CDR3 has 15 residues. The V segment lost 5 bases and the J segment 4 bases; nucleotides outside the gene matches: 8. DNA of the CDR3: TGTGCCAGCAGCATGACGGGACAGCCATACAATGAGCAGTTCTTC. It specifies CASSMTGQPYNEQFF.